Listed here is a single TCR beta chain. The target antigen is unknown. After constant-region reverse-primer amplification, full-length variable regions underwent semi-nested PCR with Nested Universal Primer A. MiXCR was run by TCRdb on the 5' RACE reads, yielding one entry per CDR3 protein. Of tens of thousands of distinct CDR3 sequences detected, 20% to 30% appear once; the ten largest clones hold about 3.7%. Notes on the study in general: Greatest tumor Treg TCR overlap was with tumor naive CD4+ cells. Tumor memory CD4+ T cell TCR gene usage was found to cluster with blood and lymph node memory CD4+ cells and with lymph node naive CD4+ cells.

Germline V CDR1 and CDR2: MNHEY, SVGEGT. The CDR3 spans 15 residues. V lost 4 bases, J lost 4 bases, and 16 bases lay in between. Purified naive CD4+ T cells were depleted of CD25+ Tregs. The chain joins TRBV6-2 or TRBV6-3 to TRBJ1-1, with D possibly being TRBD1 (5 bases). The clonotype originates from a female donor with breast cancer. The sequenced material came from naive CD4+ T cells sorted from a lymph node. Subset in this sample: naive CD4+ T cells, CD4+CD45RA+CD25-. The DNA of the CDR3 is TGTGCCAGCAGTTCCTCAGGGAGGGGTTCCACTGAAGCTTTCTTT. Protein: CASSSSGRGSTEAFF.